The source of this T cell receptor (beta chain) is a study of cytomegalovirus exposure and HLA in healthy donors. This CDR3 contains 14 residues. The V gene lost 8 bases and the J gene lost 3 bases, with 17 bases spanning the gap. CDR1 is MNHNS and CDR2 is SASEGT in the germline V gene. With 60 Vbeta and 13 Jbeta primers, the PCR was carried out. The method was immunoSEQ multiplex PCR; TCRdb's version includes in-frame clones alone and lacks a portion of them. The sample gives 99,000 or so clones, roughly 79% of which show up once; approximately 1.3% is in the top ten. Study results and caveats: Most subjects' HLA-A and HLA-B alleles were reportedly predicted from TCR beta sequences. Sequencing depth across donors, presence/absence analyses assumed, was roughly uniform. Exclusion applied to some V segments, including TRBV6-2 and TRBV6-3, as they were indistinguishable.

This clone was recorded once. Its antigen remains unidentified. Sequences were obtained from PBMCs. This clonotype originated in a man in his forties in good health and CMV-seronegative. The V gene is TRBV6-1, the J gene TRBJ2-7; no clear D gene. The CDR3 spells CASVWAEKIYEQYF. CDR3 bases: TGTGCCAGCGTCTGGGCAGAGAAAATCTACGAGCAGTACTTC.